This TCR beta chain was found in a study of T cells expressing NK-cell markers. Across the study: It was sorted CD3+CD56-NKG2C+, CD3+CD56+NKG2C- and CD3+CD56+NKG2C+ T cells that provided the TCR beta repertoires. Most of the eight sequenced donors tested HCMV-seropositive; one tested seronegative. Overall study results and limits: Whether expanded NKG2C-expressing T cell clones recognize HCMV is unknown.

CDR3 size: 16 residues. Germline V gene lookup returns CDR1 MNHNS and CDR2 SASEGT. Points on this clonotype: What it binds is unknown.

5'RACE template switching with UMIs produced the TCR beta cDNA. With the 5' RACE reads reprocessed, TCRdb shows one record per CDR3 protein and no DNA. The sample table includes more than 400,000 distinct CDR3 sequences. This chain links TRBV6-1 with TRBJ2-3; TCRdb returns TRBD2, unconfirmable since there is no DNA. Sequencing was carried out using blood T cells: a sorted CD56 or NKG2C T cell subset, CD4+ or CD8+ T cells, or bulk PBMC T cells (not recorded which). The clonotype comes from a woman between 18 and 70 years old in good health. The CDR3 loop reads CASSVPLAGVGDTQYF.